This T cell receptor beta chain emerged from a study of T cells in Graves' hyperthyroidism and ophthalmopathy. Per the germline V gene, CDR1 is LNHNV and CDR2 is YYDKDF (reference sequence). J gave up 1 base and V 0 bases, and 3 bases lay outside the gene matches. The CDR3 is 16 residues long. The table lists this clonotype with many counts. Amplified regions were TCR beta CDR3 sequences from RNA transcripts. RT-PCR in the first round (using the HTBI primer set) targeted the TCR CDR3. MiXCR, run by TCRdb on the multiplex PCR reads, gives a single entry per CDR3 protein. Of approximately 590,000 distinct CDR3 sequences in the sample, 15% to 19% are singletons; the top ten hold about 7%. It was considered stable Graves' hyperthyroidism when ophthalmopathy did not progress within 18 months. Thyroid ultrasound and orbital computed tomography, with clinical symptoms and serum thyroxine and TRAb, informed diagnoses.

The chain recombines TRBV15 with TRBJ2-3; 8 nucleotides agree with TRBD2. The sequence derives from a woman aged 25 to 39 with Graves' hyperthyroidism. Material: blood. The CDR3 region is CATSRDPSGRTDTQYF. Here the CDR3 DNA reads TGTGCCACCAGCAGAGATCCTAGCGGGCGCACAGATACGCAGTATTTT.